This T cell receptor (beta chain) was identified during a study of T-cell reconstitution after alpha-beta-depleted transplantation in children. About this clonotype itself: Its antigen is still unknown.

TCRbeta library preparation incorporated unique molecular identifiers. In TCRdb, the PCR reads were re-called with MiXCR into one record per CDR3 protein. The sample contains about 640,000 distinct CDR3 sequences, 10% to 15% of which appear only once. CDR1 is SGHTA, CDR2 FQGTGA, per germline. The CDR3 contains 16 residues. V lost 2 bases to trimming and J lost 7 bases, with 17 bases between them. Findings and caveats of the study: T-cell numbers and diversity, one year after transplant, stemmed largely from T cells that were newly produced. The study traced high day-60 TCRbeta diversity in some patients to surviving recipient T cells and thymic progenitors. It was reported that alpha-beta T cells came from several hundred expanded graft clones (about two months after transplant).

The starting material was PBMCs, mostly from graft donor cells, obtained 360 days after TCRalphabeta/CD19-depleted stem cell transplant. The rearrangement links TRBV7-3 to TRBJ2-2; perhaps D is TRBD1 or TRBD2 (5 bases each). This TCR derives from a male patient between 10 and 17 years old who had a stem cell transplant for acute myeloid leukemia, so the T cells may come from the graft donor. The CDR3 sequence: CASSLQGSAEGGELFF. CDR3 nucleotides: TGTGCCAGCAGCTTACAGGGAAGCGCCGAGGGCGGGGAGCTGTTTTTT.